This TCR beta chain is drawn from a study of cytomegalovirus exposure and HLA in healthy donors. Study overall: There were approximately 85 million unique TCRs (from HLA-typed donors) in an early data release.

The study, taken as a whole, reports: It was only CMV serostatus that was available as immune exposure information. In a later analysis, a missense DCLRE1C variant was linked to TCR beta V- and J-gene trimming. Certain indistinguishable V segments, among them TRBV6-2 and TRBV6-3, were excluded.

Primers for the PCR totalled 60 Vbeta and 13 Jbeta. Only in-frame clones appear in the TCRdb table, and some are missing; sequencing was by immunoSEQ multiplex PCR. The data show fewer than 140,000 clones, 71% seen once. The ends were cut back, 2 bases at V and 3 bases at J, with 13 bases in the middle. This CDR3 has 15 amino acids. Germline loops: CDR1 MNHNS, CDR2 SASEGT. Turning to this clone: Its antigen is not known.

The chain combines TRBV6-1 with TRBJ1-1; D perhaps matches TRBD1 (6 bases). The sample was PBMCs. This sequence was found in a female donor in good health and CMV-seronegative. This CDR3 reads CASSEKPDSYTEAFF. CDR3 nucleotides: TGTGCCAGCAGTGAAAAGCCGGACAGTTACACTGAAGCTTTCTTT.